These T cell receptor beta chains were read from a single sample in a study of cytotoxic CD8 clonotypes in ibrutinib-treated CLL. Sequencing was performed with immunoSEQ multiplex PCR; in TCRdb, only in-frame clones are kept and a portion is missing. Of a few hundred thousand clones listed, roughly 85% are singletons. This sample comprised PBMCs, obtained before ibrutinib treatment. The origin of the receptors is a human donor with chronic lymphocytic leukemia. Each CDR3 is given with its conserved first and last residue. A D gene is named only where the DNA matches it firmly. For some rows the clone size is stated as once, few or many, or as a class when expanded; others skip it.

j_call: TRBJ1-2
clone_size: .
v_call: TRBV13
cdr3_length: 14
d_call: TRBD1
cdr3_nt: TGTGCCAGCAGCCTACGACAGGGGGCGAGGGGCTACACCTTC
cdr3_aa: CASSLRQGARGYTF

j_call: TRBJ2-1
clone_size: .
v_call: TRBV27
cdr3_length: 14
d_call: .
cdr3_nt: TGTGCCAGCAGTAAGTGGGAGGTTTACAATGAGCAGTTCTTC
cdr3_aa: CASSKWEVYNEQFF

j_call: TRBJ2-2
clone_size: .
v_call: TRBV7-9
cdr3_length: 15
d_call: TRBD2
cdr3_nt: TGTGCCAGCAGCCCCGTGGAGGGAGGGGTCGGGGAGCTGTTTTTT
cdr3_aa: CASSPVEGGVGELFF

j_call: TRBJ1-1
clone_size: few
v_call: TRBV2
cdr3_length: 14
d_call: .
cdr3_nt: TGTGCCAGCAGTGAACAGGGGTTGGACACTGAAGCTTTCTTT
cdr3_aa: CASSEQGLDTEAFF

j_call: TRBJ2-5
clone_size: .
v_call: TRBV10-1
cdr3_length: 13
d_call: TRBD1
cdr3_nt: TGCGCCAGCAGTGGGGACAGGGGAGAGACCCAGTACTTC
cdr3_aa: CASSGDRGETQYF

j_call: TRBJ2-3
clone_size: .
v_call: TRBV27
cdr3_length: 13
d_call: TRBD2
cdr3_nt: TGTGCCAGCAGTTTAGGACTAGGCGATACGCAGTATTTT
cdr3_aa: CASSLGLGDTQYF

j_call: TRBJ2-7
clone_size: few
v_call: TRBV27
cdr3_length: 12
d_call: .
cdr3_nt: TGTGCCAGCAGGCAAGGGGAATACGAGCAGTACTTC
cdr3_aa: CASRQGEYEQYF

j_call: TRBJ1-1
clone_size: .
v_call: TRBV9
cdr3_length: 13
d_call: .
cdr3_nt: TGTGCCAGCAGCCCCTTCGGGAACACTGAAGCTTTCTTT
cdr3_aa: CASSPFGNTEAFF

j_call: TRBJ1-2
clone_size: .
v_call: TRBV19
cdr3_length: 14
d_call: .
cdr3_nt: TGTGCCAGTAGTATTTCGAGGGGGAACTATGGCTACACCTTC
cdr3_aa: CASSISRGNYGYTF

j_call: TRBJ2-1
clone_size: .
v_call: TRBV7-8
cdr3_length: 17
d_call: TRBD2
cdr3_nt: TGTGCCAGCAGCTTAGTAGGTGCTGGCGGGAGGGCGTATGAGCAGTTCTTC
cdr3_aa: CASSLVGAGGRAYEQFF

j_call: TRBJ2-7
clone_size: few
v_call: TRBV5-1
cdr3_length: 14
d_call: .
cdr3_nt: TGCGCCAGCAGCCCCGAGGCGAGTTCCTACGAGCAGTACTTC
cdr3_aa: CASSPEASSYEQYF

j_call: TRBJ2-1
clone_size: few
v_call: TRBV5-4
cdr3_length: 17
d_call: TRBD2
cdr3_nt: TGTGCCAGCAGCGGAAGTAGAGCGGGAGAGTCCTACAATGAGCAGTTCTTC
cdr3_aa: CASSGSRAGESYNEQFF

j_call: TRBJ1-2
clone_size: .
v_call: TRBV28
cdr3_length: 16
d_call: TRBD1
cdr3_nt: TGTGCCAGCAGTTCGGGTACAGGGGGCCAACCCTATGGCTACACCTTC
cdr3_aa: CASSSGTGGQPYGYTF

j_call: TRBJ1-3
clone_size: .
v_call: TRBV30
cdr3_length: 13
d_call: .
cdr3_nt: TGTGCCTGGAGCGCAGGGTCTGGAAACACCATATATTTT
cdr3_aa: CAWSAGSGNTIYF

j_call: TRBJ1-2
clone_size: .
v_call: TRBV5-6
cdr3_length: 15
d_call: .
cdr3_nt: TGTGCCAGCAGCTTGGAATTTGGACGGACCTATGGCTACACCTTC
cdr3_aa: CASSLEFGRTYGYTF

j_call: TRBJ2-2
clone_size: .
v_call: TRBV11-2
cdr3_length: 15
d_call: .
cdr3_nt: TGTGCCAGCAGGCCCGGGGGGCGAAAGACCGGGGAGCTGTTTTTT
cdr3_aa: CASRPGGRKTGELFF

j_call: TRBJ2-2
clone_size: .
v_call: TRBV5-1
cdr3_length: 15
d_call: TRBD2
cdr3_nt: TGCGCCAGCCACAATAGCGGGAGCGTGACCGGGGAGCTGTTTTTT
cdr3_aa: CASHNSGSVTGELFF

j_call: TRBJ2-7
clone_size: .
v_call: TRBV6-5
cdr3_length: 14
d_call: .
cdr3_nt: TGTGCCAGCAGGCCCCGGGACTTCACCTACGAGCAGTACTTC
cdr3_aa: CASRPRDFTYEQYF

j_call: TRBJ2-7
clone_size: .
v_call: TRBV27
cdr3_length: 16
d_call: .
cdr3_nt: TGTGCCAGCAGTTTATTTGGGGCTAGCCAGGTCTTAGAGCAGTACTTC
cdr3_aa: CASSLFGASQVLEQYF

j_call: TRBJ2-1
clone_size: .
v_call: TRBV12-5
cdr3_length: 17
d_call: TRBD1
cdr3_nt: TGTGCTAGTGGTTTGGGTCCCCGAGGACAGGGGCACAATGAGCAGTTCTTC
cdr3_aa: CASGLGPRGQGHNEQFF

j_call: TRBJ2-1
clone_size: once
v_call: TRBV6-6
cdr3_length: 10
d_call: .
cdr3_nt: TGTGCCAGCGGGTGGAATGAGCAGTTCTTC
cdr3_aa: CASGWNEQFF

j_call: TRBJ1-3
clone_size: .
v_call: TRBV6-5
cdr3_length: 15
d_call: .
cdr3_nt: TGTGCCAGCGGTCTTCGGGGATTTCGTGGAAACACCATATATTTT
cdr3_aa: CASGLRGFRGNTIYF

j_call: TRBJ1-1
clone_size: .
v_call: TRBV7-3
cdr3_length: 15
d_call: .
cdr3_nt: TGTGCCAGCAGCACAAATCCGGGCTCGGGGACTGAAGCTTTCTTT
cdr3_aa: CASSTNPGSGTEAFF

j_call: TRBJ2-3
clone_size: .
v_call: TRBV5-4
cdr3_length: 14
d_call: .
cdr3_nt: TGTGCCAGCAGCTTATCAACAGCCTCACGAACGCAGTATTTT
cdr3_aa: CASSLSTASRTQYF

j_call: TRBJ1-2
clone_size: .
v_call: TRBV30
cdr3_length: 15
d_call: TRBD1
cdr3_nt: TGTGCCTGGAGGCAAGGGGACAGGGGAAACTATGGCTACACCTTC
cdr3_aa: CAWRQGDRGNYGYTF

j_call: TRBJ1-1
clone_size: few
v_call: TRBV29-1
cdr3_length: 13
d_call: .
cdr3_nt: TGCAGCGTTGATATCTCATGGGGCACTGAAGCTTTCTTT
cdr3_aa: CSVDISWGTEAFF

j_call: TRBJ2-7
clone_size: .
v_call: TRBV25-1
cdr3_length: 15
d_call: TRBD1
cdr3_nt: TGTGCCAGCAGTGATTCCGGGACAGGGGTTTACGAGCAGTACTTC
cdr3_aa: CASSDSGTGVYEQYF

j_call: TRBJ2-7
clone_size: .
v_call: TRBV19
cdr3_length: 14
d_call: TRBD1
cdr3_nt: TGTGCCAGTAGCCGAGGACAGGTCCTTGACGAGCAGTACTTC
cdr3_aa: CASSRGQVLDEQYF

j_call: TRBJ1-2
clone_size: few
v_call: TRBV4-2
cdr3_length: 11
d_call: .
cdr3_nt: TGTGCCAGCAGCCCAAGATATGGCTACACCTTC
cdr3_aa: CASSPRYGYTF

j_call: TRBJ2-7
clone_size: .
v_call: TRBV7-2
cdr3_length: 16
d_call: TRBD2
cdr3_nt: TGTGCCAGCAGCTTCTCGATCGGCTTAGCGGGGGGCGAGCAGTACTTC
cdr3_aa: CASSFSIGLAGGEQYF

j_call: TRBJ1-5
clone_size: few
v_call: TRBV2
cdr3_length: 13
d_call: .
cdr3_nt: TGTGCCAGCAGTGGAGACAGCAATCAGCCCCAGCATTTT
cdr3_aa: CASSGDSNQPQHF

j_call: TRBJ2-7
clone_size: .
v_call: TRBV6-5
cdr3_length: 13
d_call: .
cdr3_nt: TGTGCCAGCAGCGGCGACAGGCTCTACGAGCAGTACTTC
cdr3_aa: CASSGDRLYEQYF

j_call: TRBJ2-1
clone_size: .
v_call: TRBV5-1
cdr3_length: 14
d_call: .
cdr3_nt: TGCGCCAGCAGCTTCGGGGGCCTGGACAATGAGCAGTTCTTC
cdr3_aa: CASSFGGLDNEQFF

j_call: TRBJ2-5
clone_size: .
v_call: TRBV7-2
cdr3_length: 16
d_call: .
cdr3_nt: TGTGCCAGCAGCTTATTACTAACTGGCGTACAAGAGACCCAGTACTTC
cdr3_aa: CASSLLLTGVQETQYF

j_call: TRBJ2-3
clone_size: .
v_call: TRBV10-3
cdr3_length: 11
d_call: .
cdr3_nt: TGTGCCATCAGGCGCACAGATACGCAGTATTTT
cdr3_aa: CAIRRTDTQYF

j_call: TRBJ2-2
clone_size: .
v_call: TRBV5-6
cdr3_length: 13
d_call: .
cdr3_nt: TGTGCCAGCAGCTTCGGACTTGCCGGGGAGCTGTTTTTT
cdr3_aa: CASSFGLAGELFF

j_call: TRBJ1-2
clone_size: .
v_call: TRBV5-6
cdr3_length: 12
d_call: .
cdr3_nt: TGTGCCAGCAGCCCGGGACACTTGGGCTACACCTTC
cdr3_aa: CASSPGHLGYTF

j_call: TRBJ1-1
clone_size: .
v_call: TRBV6-5
cdr3_length: 15
d_call: .
cdr3_nt: TGTGCCAGCAGAACAGTTGGGGAGGGTCACACTGAAGCTTTCTTT
cdr3_aa: CASRTVGEGHTEAFF

j_call: TRBJ1-2
clone_size: few
v_call: TRBV2
cdr3_length: 12
d_call: .
cdr3_nt: TGTGCCAGCAGTGAGCAGGACTATGGCTACACCTTC
cdr3_aa: CASSEQDYGYTF

j_call: TRBJ1-1
clone_size: .
v_call: TRBV2
cdr3_length: 14
d_call: .
cdr3_nt: TGTGCCAGCAGTGAGGCCGGGGAGAGCACTGAAGCTTTCTTT
cdr3_aa: CASSEAGESTEAFF

j_call: TRBJ1-3
clone_size: .
v_call: TRBV7-8
cdr3_length: 15
d_call: .
cdr3_nt: TGTGCCAGCCTGACGAATCGCGGGCTCACTAACACCATATATTTT
cdr3_aa: CASLTNRGLTNTIYF

j_call: TRBJ2-2
clone_size: .
v_call: TRBV11-3
cdr3_length: 18
d_call: TRBD2
cdr3_nt: TGTGCCAGCAGCTTAGGATTGTGGCCGGGAGGGGATACCGGGGAGCTGTTTTTT
cdr3_aa: CASSLGLWPGGDTGELFF

j_call: TRBJ1-2
clone_size: .
v_call: TRBV7-8
cdr3_length: 14
d_call: .
cdr3_nt: TGTGCCAGCACCATCGCAGGGGCTAACTATGGCTACACCTTC
cdr3_aa: CASTIAGANYGYTF

j_call: TRBJ2-7
clone_size: .
v_call: TRBV25-1
cdr3_length: 15
d_call: .
cdr3_nt: TGTGCCAGCAGTGAATGGAAAGGGGATATTAACGAGCAGTACTTC
cdr3_aa: CASSEWKGDINEQYF

j_call: TRBJ2-1
clone_size: once
v_call: TRBV23-1
cdr3_length: 15
d_call: .
cdr3_nt: TGCGCCAGCAGTCAAACCTGCGCCGGGGAAAATGAGCAGTTCTTC
cdr3_aa: CASSQTCAGENEQFF

j_call: TRBJ1-1
clone_size: .
v_call: TRBV27
cdr3_length: 12
d_call: .
cdr3_nt: TGTGCCAGCAGACATAGGAACACTGAAGCTTTCTTT
cdr3_aa: CASRHRNTEAFF

j_call: TRBJ2-5
clone_size: .
v_call: TRBV7-2
cdr3_length: 14
d_call: TRBD1
cdr3_nt: TGTGCCAGCAGCCCCCGGACAGGGGGAGAGACCCAGTACTTC
cdr3_aa: CASSPRTGGETQYF

j_call: TRBJ2-3
clone_size: once
v_call: TRBV19
cdr3_length: 14
d_call: TRBD1
cdr3_nt: TGTGCCAGTAGTATTTCACAGGGGGCAGATACGCAGTATTTT
cdr3_aa: CASSISQGADTQYF

j_call: TRBJ2-3
clone_size: .
v_call: TRBV9
cdr3_length: 14
d_call: .
cdr3_nt: TGTGCCAGCAGCGCCCGACTGTCCCCAGATACGCAGTATTTT
cdr3_aa: CASSARLSPDTQYF

j_call: TRBJ1-2
clone_size: .
v_call: TRBV28
cdr3_length: 14
d_call: .
cdr3_nt: TGTGCCAGCAGAACTGCGTGGGGATCTTATGGCTACACCTTC
cdr3_aa: CASRTAWGSYGYTF

j_call: TRBJ1-1
clone_size: few
v_call: TRBV7-9
cdr3_length: 12
d_call: .
cdr3_nt: TGTGCCAGCAGCTTAGGACAGGCTGAAGCTTTCTTT
cdr3_aa: CASSLGQAEAFF

j_call: TRBJ2-2
clone_size: .
v_call: TRBV2
cdr3_length: 11
d_call: .
cdr3_nt: TGTGCCAGCAGAAGAGCCGGGGAGCTGTTTTTT
cdr3_aa: CASRRAGELFF

j_call: TRBJ2-4
clone_size: .
v_call: TRBV4-1
cdr3_length: 17
d_call: .
cdr3_nt: TGCGCCAGCAGCCAAGGTTCACAGGGCGGGCGGTTAAACATTCAGTACTTC
cdr3_aa: CASSQGSQGGRLNIQYF

j_call: TRBJ1-4
clone_size: .
v_call: TRBV9
cdr3_length: 13
d_call: TRBD1
cdr3_nt: TGTGCCAGCACTGGGACAGGGAGTGAAAAACTGTTTTTT
cdr3_aa: CASTGTGSEKLFF